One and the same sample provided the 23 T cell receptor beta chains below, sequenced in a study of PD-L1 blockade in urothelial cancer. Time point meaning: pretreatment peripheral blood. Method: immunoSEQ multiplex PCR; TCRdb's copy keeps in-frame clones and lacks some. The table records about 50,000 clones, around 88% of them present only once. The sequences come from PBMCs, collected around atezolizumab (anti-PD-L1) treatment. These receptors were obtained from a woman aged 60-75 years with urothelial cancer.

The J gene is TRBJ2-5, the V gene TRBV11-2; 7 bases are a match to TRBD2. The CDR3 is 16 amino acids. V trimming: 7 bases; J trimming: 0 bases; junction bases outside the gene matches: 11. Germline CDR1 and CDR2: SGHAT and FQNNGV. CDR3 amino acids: CASTRFGGLNQETQYF. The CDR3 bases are TGTGCCAGCACCCGCTTCGGGGGGTTGAACCAAGAGACCCAGTACTTC. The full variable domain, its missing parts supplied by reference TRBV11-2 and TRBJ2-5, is EAGVAQSPRYKIIEKRQSVAFWCNPISGHATLYWYQQILGQGPKLLIQFQNNGVVDDSQLPKDRFSAERLKGVDSTLKIQPAKLEDSAVYLCASTRFGGLNQETQYFGPGTRLLVL.

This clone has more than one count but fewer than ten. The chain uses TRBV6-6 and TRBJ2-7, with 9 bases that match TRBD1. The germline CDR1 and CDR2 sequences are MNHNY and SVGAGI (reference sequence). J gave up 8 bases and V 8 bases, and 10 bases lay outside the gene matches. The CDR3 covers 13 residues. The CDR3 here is CASVGTGSLQQYF. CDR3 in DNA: TGTGCCAGCGTTGGGACAGGGAGTTTACAGCAGTACTTC.

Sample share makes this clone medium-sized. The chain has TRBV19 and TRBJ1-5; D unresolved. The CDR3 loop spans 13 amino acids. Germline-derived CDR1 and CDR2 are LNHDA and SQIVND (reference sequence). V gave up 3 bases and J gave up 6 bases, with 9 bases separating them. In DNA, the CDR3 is TGTGCCAGTAGTATCCCCAGTGGTCAGCCCCAGCATTTT. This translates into CASSIPSGQPQHF.

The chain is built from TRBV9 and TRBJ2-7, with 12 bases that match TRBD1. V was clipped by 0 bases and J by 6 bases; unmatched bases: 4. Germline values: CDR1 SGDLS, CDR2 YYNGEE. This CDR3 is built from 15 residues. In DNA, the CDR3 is TGTGCCAGCAGCGTAGAAGGGACAGGGGGCTCCGAGCAGTACTTC. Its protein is CASSVEGTGGSEQYF.

CDR3 DNA sequence: TGTGCCAGCAGCCTCGGACAACAGTACCAAGAGACCCAGTACTTC. It translates to CASSLGQQYQETQYF. This chain links TRBV5-4 with TRBJ2-5; a possible D gene is TRBD1 (5 bases). The germline V gene has CDR1 SGHNT and CDR2 YYREEE (reference sequence). The CDR3 is 15 residues long. Trimming removed 4 bases from V and 0 bases from J, with 13 bases in between.

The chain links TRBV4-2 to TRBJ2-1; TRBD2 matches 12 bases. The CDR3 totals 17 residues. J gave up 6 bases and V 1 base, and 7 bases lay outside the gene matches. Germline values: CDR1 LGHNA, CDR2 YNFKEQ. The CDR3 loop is CASSQGRPSGGANEQFF. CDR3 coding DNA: TGTGCCAGCAGCCAAGGCCGGCCTAGCGGGGGGGCCAATGAGCAGTTCTTC.

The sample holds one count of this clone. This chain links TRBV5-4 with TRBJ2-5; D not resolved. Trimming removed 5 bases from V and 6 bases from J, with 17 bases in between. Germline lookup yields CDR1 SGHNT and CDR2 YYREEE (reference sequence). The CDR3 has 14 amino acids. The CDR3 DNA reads TGTGCCAGCAGTTCCGGGTCGGCGGTAAAGACCCAGTACTTC. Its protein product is CASSSGSAVKTQYF. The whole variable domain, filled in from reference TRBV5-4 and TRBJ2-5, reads ETGVTQSPTHLIKTRGQQVTLRCSSQSGHNTVSWYQQALGQGPQFIFQYYREEENGRGNFPPRFSGLQFPNYSSELNVNALELDDSALYLCASSSGSAVKTQYFGPGTRLLVL.

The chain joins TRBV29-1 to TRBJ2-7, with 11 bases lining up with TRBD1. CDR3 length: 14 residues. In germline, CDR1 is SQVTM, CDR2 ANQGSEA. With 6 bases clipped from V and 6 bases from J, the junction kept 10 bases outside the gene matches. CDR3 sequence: CSVLNRDRGGEQYF. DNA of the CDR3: TGCAGCGTCCTGAATCGGGACAGGGGGGGCGAGCAGTACTTC.

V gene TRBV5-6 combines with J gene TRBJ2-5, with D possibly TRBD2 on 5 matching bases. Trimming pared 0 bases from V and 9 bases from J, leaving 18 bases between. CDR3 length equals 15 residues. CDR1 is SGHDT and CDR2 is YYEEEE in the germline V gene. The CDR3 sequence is CASSLVGSPERAQYF. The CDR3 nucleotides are TGTGCCAGCAGCTTGGTGGGCAGCCCGGAGAGGGCCCAGTACTTC.

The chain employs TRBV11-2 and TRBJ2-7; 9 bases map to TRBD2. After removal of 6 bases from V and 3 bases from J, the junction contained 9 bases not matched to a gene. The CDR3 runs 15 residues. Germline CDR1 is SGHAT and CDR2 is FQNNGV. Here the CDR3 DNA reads TGTGCCAGCAGTCCGGACCTAGCGGGGTTCTACGAGCAGTACTTC. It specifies CASSPDLAGFYEQYF.

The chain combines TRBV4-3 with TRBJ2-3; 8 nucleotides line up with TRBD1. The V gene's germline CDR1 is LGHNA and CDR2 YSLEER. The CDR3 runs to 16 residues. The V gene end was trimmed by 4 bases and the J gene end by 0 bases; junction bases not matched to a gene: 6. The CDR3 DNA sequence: TGCGCCAGCAGCCGGCTGACAGGGGATAGCACAGATACGCAGTATTTT. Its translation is CASSRLTGDSTDTQYF.

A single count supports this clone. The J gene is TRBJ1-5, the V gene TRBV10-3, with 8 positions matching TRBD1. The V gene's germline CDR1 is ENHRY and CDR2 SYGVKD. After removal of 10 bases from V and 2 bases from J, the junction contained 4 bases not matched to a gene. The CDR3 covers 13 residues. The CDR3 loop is CATGQGGNQPQHF. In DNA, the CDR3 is TGTGCCACAGGACAGGGAGGCAATCAGCCCCAGCATTTT.

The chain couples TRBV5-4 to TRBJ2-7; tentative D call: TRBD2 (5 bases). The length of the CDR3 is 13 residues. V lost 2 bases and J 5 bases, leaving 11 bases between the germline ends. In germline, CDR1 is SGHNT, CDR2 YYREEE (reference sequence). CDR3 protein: CASSLREGDEQYF. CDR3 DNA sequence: TGTGCCAGCAGCTTACGTGAGGGAGACGAGCAGTACTTC.

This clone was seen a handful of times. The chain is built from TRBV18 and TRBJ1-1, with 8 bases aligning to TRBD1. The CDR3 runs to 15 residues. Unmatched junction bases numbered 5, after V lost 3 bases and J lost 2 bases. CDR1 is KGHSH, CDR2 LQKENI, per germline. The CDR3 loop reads CASSPATGDNTEAFF. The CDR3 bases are TGTGCCAGCTCACCTGCGACAGGGGACAACACTGAAGCTTTCTTT.

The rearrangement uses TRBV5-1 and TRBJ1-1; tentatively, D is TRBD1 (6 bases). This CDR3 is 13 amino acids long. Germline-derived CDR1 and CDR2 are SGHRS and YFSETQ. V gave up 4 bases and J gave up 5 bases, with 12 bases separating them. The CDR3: CASSNAGVTEAFF. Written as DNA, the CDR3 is TGCGCCAGCAGCAACGCAGGGGTTACTGAAGCTTTCTTT.

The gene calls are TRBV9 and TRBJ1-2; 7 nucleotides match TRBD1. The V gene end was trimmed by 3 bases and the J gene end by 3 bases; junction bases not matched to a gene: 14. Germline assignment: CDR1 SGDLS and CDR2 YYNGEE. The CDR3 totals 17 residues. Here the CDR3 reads CASSAHTLGGKYYGYTF. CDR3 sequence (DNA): TGTGCCAGCAGCGCCCATACCTTAGGGGGCAAATACTATGGCTACACCTTC.

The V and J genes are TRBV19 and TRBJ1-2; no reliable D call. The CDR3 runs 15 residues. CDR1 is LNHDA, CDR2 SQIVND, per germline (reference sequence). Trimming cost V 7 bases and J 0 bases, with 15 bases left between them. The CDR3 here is CASMSDGASNYGYTF. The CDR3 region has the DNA TGTGCCAGTATGAGCGACGGCGCCTCTAACTATGGCTACACCTTC.

The CDR3: CASKLGQGTYEQYF. The CDR3 coding sequence is TGTGCCAGCAAATTGGGACAGGGAACCTACGAGCAGTACTTC. The V gene is TRBV2, the J gene TRBJ2-7; 9 nucleotides match TRBD1. The CDR3 runs 14 residues. Germline-derived CDR1 and CDR2 are SNHLY and FYNNEI. Trimming cost V 7 bases and J 2 bases; bases outside gene matches: 6.

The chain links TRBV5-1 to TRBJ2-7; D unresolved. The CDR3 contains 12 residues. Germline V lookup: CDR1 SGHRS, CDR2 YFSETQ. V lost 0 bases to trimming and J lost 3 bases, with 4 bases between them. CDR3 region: CASSLDFYEQYF. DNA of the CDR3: TGCGCCAGCAGCTTGGACTTCTACGAGCAGTACTTC. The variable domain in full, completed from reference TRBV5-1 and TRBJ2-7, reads KAGVTQTPRYLIKTRGQQVTLSCSPISGHRSVSWYQQTPGQGLQFLFEYFSETQRNKGNFPGRFSGRQFSNSRSEMNVSTLELGDSALYLCASSLDFYEQYFGPGTRLTVT.

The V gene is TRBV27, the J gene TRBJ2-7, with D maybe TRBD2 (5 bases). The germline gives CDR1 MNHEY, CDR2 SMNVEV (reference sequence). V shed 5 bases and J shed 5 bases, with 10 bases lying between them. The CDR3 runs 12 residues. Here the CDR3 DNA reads TGTGCCAGCAGTAAGGACGGGAACGAGCAGTACTTC. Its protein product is CASSKDGNEQYF.

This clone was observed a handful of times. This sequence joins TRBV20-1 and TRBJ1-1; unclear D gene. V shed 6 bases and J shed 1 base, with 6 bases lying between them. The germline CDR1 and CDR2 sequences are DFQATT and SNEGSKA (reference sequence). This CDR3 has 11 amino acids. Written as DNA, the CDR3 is TGCAGTGCCCCTAGGAACACTGAAGCTTTCTTT. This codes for CSAPRNTEAFF.

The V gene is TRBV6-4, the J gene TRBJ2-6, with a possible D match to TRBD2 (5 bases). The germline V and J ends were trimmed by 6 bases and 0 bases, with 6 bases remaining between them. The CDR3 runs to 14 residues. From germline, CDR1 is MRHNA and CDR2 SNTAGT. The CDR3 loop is CASSRDSGANVLTF. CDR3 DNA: TGTGCCAGCAGCCGGGACTCTGGGGCCAACGTCCTGACTTTC.

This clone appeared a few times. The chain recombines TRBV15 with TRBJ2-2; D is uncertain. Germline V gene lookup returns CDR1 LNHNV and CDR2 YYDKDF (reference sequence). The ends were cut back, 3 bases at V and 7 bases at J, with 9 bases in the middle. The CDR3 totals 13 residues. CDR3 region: CATSSKNGGELFF. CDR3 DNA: TGTGCCACCAGCAGCAAAAACGGCGGGGAGCTGTTTTTT.